The rows below give T cell receptor beta chains drawn from one sample of a study of beta chain features in type 1 diabetes. Using immunoSEQ multiplex PCR, the repertoire was profiled, and TCRdb retains in-frame clones only, with some absent. The data contain about 250,000 clones, about 14% of them seen just once; the ten biggest clones take up approximately 0.024%. The sample comprised naive CD4+ T cells from blood. The receptors come from a woman aged 40-49 years in good health. The CDR3 runs from the conserved cysteine through the conserved F or W. A D gene is named only where the DNA matches it firmly. Some rows mark clone size as missing; the rest say once, few, many or name a class of expanded clone.

d_call clone_size j_call v_call cdr3_aa cdr3_nt
NA NA TRBJ2-2 TRBV6-5 CASSYSGFGGSGELFF TGTGCCAGCAGTTACTCGGGGTTTGGGGGGTCCGGGGAGCTGTTTTTT
TRBD1 NA TRBJ2-5 TRBV4-2 CASSQTSGTDSQETQYF TGTGCCAGCAGCCAAACGTCCGGGACAGACAGCCAAGAGACCCAGTACTTC
NA NA TRBJ2-1 TRBV27 CASSLAYTSSEQFF TGTGCCAGCAGTCTCGCCTACACTAGTTCTGAGCAGTTCTTC
NA few TRBJ2-3 TRBV5-1 CASSLLPSTDTQYF TGCGCCAGCAGCTTGCTACCGAGCACAGATACGCAGTATTTT
NA few TRBJ2-1 TRBV18 CASSPEKNEQFF TGTGCCAGCTCACCAGAGAAGAATGAGCAGTTCTTC
TRBD1 NA TRBJ2-1 TRBV5-1 CASSLRTGGSNEQFF TGCGCCAGCAGCTTAAGGACAGGGGGTTCGAATGAGCAGTTCTTC
NA few TRBJ1-5 TRBV6-5 CASSYSRGGSNQPQHF TGTGCCAGCAGTTACTCGCGGGGAGGGAGCAATCAGCCCCAGCATTTT
TRBD2 few TRBJ2-5 TRBV10-3 CAIAGTQETQYF TGTGCCATAGCGGGGACCCAAGAGACCCAGTACTTC
NA NA TRBJ1-5 TRBV25-1 CASSESGTNSYQPQHF TGTGCCAGCAGTGAATCCGGGACTAACTCTTATCAGCCCCAGCATTTT
TRBD1 few TRBJ2-1 TRBV5-1 CASSLDRSPSYNEQFF TGCGCCAGCAGCCTGGACAGGTCTCCATCCTACAATGAGCAGTTCTTC
NA NA TRBJ2-2 TRBV18 CASSTLEAGANTGELFF TGTGCCAGCTCAACGCTCGAAGCAGGGGCGAACACCGGGGAGCTGTTTTTT
TRBD2 NA TRBJ2-1 TRBV4-1 CASSPSAGWYNEQFF TGCGCCAGCAGCCCCTCAGCGGGGTGGTACAATGAGCAGTTCTTC
TRBD2 few TRBJ2-1 TRBV9 CASSASGGFSYNEQFF TGTGCCAGCAGCGCTAGCGGGGGATTCTCCTACAATGAGCAGTTCTTC
TRBD2 few TRBJ2-1 TRBV5-4 CASSLGGGGIYNEQFF TGTGCCAGCAGCTTGGGGGGCGGGGGGATATACAATGAGCAGTTCTTC
NA few TRBJ2-7 TRBV14 CASSLSGFWSPYEQYF TGTGCCAGCAGCTTATCAGGGTTTTGGAGCCCCTACGAGCAGTACTTC
NA NA TRBJ2-5 TRBV5-1 CASRTRDTQETQYF TGCGCCAGCAGAACCCGGGACACTCAAGAGACCCAGTACTTC
TRBD2 few TRBJ2-2 TRBV5-4 CASSFIAGENTGELFF TGTGCCAGCAGCTTTATAGCGGGGGAGAACACCGGGGAGCTGTTTTTT
NA NA TRBJ1-1 TRBV15 CATAGITYTEAFF TGTGCCACCGCGGGCATAACTTACACTGAAGCTTTCTTT
NA NA TRBJ1-1 TRBV2 CASSVTATGAFF TGTGCCAGCAGTGTGACAGCCACGGGAGCTTTCTTT
NA NA TRBJ1-1 TRBV9 CASSSRGLEAFF TGTGCCAGCAGCTCCCGTGGTCTAGAAGCTTTCTTT
NA many TRBJ1-2 TRBV6-6 CASSYDRANYGYTF TGTGCCAGCAGCTATGACAGAGCTAACTATGGCTACACCTTC
TRBD1 few TRBJ1-1 TRBV29-1 CSVWTGNTEAFF TGCAGCGTTTGGACAGGGAACACTGAAGCTTTCTTT
TRBD2 few TRBJ2-5 TRBV7-6 CASSERGETQYF TGTGCCAGCAGCGAGCGGGGTGAGACCCAGTACTTC
TRBD1 NA TRBJ2-2 TRBV5-4 CASSFPGQGSGELFF TGTGCCAGCAGCTTCCCGGGACAGGGGTCCGGGGAGCTGTTTTTT
NA few TRBJ2-3 TRBV2 CASSYGQFGYTQYF TGTGCCAGCAGTTACGGACAGTTCGGCTATACGCAGTATTTT
NA NA TRBJ1-1 TRBV18 CASSSDMNTEAFF TGTGCCAGCTCTTCAGACATGAACACTGAAGCTTTCTTT
NA NA TRBJ1-1 TRBV18 CASSPLNTNTEAFF TGTGCCAGCTCACCGCTGAACACAAACACTGAAGCTTTCTTT
TRBD1 NA TRBJ2-6 TRBV10-3 CAISESRGPRANVLTF TGTGCCATCAGTGAGTCTAGGGGGCCTCGGGCCAACGTCCTGACTTTC
NA NA TRBJ1-2 TRBV5-1 CASSRERNYGYTF TGCGCCAGCAGCCGAGAGAGAAACTATGGCTACACCTTC
NA few TRBJ2-5 TRBV19 CASSRSGVQTQYF TGTGCCAGTAGTCGTTCAGGGGTGCAGACCCAGTACTTC
TRBD2 NA TRBJ2-5 TRBV7-6 CASSVTLAGGSQETQYF TGTGCCAGCAGCGTAACTCTAGCGGGGGGATCCCAAGAGACCCAGTACTTC
TRBD2 NA TRBJ2-7 TRBV6-1 CASSPLAGGPDEQYF TGTGCCAGCAGTCCCTTAGCGGGGGGGCCAGATGAGCAGTACTTC
TRBD2 NA TRBJ2-5 TRBV5-4 CASSPPAGGRETQYF TGTGCCAGCAGCCCGCCAGCGGGGGGGCGGGAGACCCAGTACTTC
NA few TRBJ2-5 TRBV5-1 CASSLTGPPETQYF TGCGCCAGCAGCTTGACAGGCCCCCCAGAGACCCAGTACTTC
NA few TRBJ2-2 TRBV7-9 CASSPTGINTGELFF TGTGCCAGCAGCCCCACAGGGATTAACACCGGGGAGCTGTTTTTT
NA NA TRBJ2-5 TRBV18 CASSPQGETQYF TGTGCCAGCTCACCACAGGGGGAGACCCAGTACTTC
TRBD2 NA TRBJ2-7 TRBV19 CASSMRTSGDYEQYF TGTGCCAGTAGTATGAGGACTAGCGGGGACTACGAGCAGTACTTC
TRBD2 few TRBJ2-7 TRBV7-6 CASSRTSGGYEQYF TGTGCCAGCAGCCGAACTAGCGGGGGTTACGAGCAGTACTTC
TRBD1 few TRBJ1-3 TRBV15 CATSRDLGTVDGNTIYF TGTGCCACCAGCAGAGATCTCGGGACAGTCGATGGAAACACCATATATTTT
TRBD2 NA TRBJ2-5 TRBV15 CATSRVSGGSQETQYF TGTGCCACCAGCAGAGTTAGCGGGGGGTCCCAAGAGACCCAGTACTTC
NA NA TRBJ2-7 TRBV6-1 CASTKRPDYEQYF TGTGCCAGCACCAAGAGGCCGGACTACGAGCAGTACTTC
TRBD1 NA TRBJ2-7 TRBV6-5 CAVRRDRSYEQYF TGTGCCGTTCGACGGGACAGGTCCTACGAGCAGTACTTC
NA few TRBJ2-7 TRBV9 CASSVEGQSYEQYF TGTGCCAGCAGCGTAGAGGGGCAGTCCTACGAGCAGTACTTC
TRBD1 once TRBJ1-2 TRBV2 CASSETGQGGGYTF TGTGCCAGCAGTGAGACGGGACAGGGCGGGGGCTACACCTTC
NA few TRBJ2-6 TRBV5-4 CASRYRVTGANVLTF TGTGCCAGCAGATACAGGGTGACTGGGGCCAACGTCCTGACTTTC
NA few TRBJ1-2 TRBV5-1 CASSLADSYGYTF TGCGCCAGCAGCTTGGCCGACAGCTATGGCTACACCTTC
NA many TRBJ2-7 TRBV29-1 CSVETVGDEQYF TGCAGCGTTGAAACGGTAGGAGACGAGCAGTACTTC
TRBD1 few TRBJ1-5 TRBV6-5 CASRPSMDRARPQHF TGTGCCAGCAGACCCTCAATGGACAGGGCCCGGCCCCAGCATTTT
TRBD1 NA TRBJ2-7 TRBV7-2 CASSFGQGTYEQYF TGTGCCAGCAGCTTCGGACAGGGCACCTACGAGCAGTACTTC
NA NA TRBJ2-7 TRBV14 CASSPNIRTVLYEQYF TGTGCCAGCAGCCCAAACATCCGGACAGTCCTATACGAGCAGTACTTC
NA few TRBJ2-5 TRBV7-9 CASSSTQETQYF TGTGCCAGCAGCTCTACGCAAGAGACCCAGTACTTC
TRBD2 NA TRBJ2-3 TRBV9 CASNTLASTDTQYF TGTGCCAGCAACACACTAGCGAGCACAGATACGCAGTATTTT
TRBD2 few TRBJ2-7 TRBV19 CASSIGAGGLNEQYF TGTGCCAGTAGTATAGGCGCGGGGGGGCTGAACGAGCAGTACTTC
TRBD1 few TRBJ1-2 TRBV18 CASSPQQTGGSYYGYTF TGTGCCAGCTCACCGCAACAAACAGGGGGCTCTTACTATGGCTACACCTTC
NA few TRBJ1-1 TRBV5-1 CASSQLQGPEAFF TGCGCCAGCAGCCAACTGCAGGGGCCTGAAGCTTTCTTT